These 22 T cell receptor beta chains share one sample of origin, sequenced in a study of Ad26.COV2.S vaccination and SARS-CoV-2 variants. Treatment of the sample: around 19 received Ad26.COV2.S at low or high dose, single or two shots; about 5 received placebo; per-sample allocation not given. Vaccine and placebo recipients were sampled on day 63 after the first injection. Data came from immunoSEQ multiplex PCR; TCRdb stores just in-frame clones and leaves some out. The sample shows 350,000 to 500,000 clones, roughly 90% of them seen only once. The specimen comprised peripheral blood, sampled in a trial of Ad26.COV2.S vaccine versus placebo. The receptor set was obtained from a person between 18 and 65 years old who received the Ad26.COV2.S COVID-19 vaccine or a placebo.

V is TRBV6-6 and J is TRBJ2-7, with D uncertain. This CDR3 region has 11 residues. Germline CDR1 and CDR2: MNHNY and SVGAGI (reference sequence). Between the trimmed V and J ends, which lost 0 bases and 5 bases, there was a span of 2 bases. CDR3 sequence (DNA): TGTGCCAGCAGTTACTCTGACGAGCAGTACTTC. Translating gives CASSYSDEQYF.

The V gene is TRBV11-2, the J gene TRBJ2-7, with D possibly TRBD1 on 7 matching bases. There are 14 residues in the CDR3. V lost 1 base and J 7 bases, leaving 14 bases between the germline ends. Looked up from germline, CDR1 is SGHAT and CDR2 is FQNNGV. This CDR3 reads CASSLVTGAGEQYF. The CDR3 nucleotides are TGTGCCAGCAGCTTAGTTACAGGGGCGGGGGAGCAGTACTTC.

The rearrangement links TRBV4-3 to TRBJ2-7; D is possibly TRBD2 (6 bases). This CDR3 comprises 15 residues. In germline, CDR1 is LGHNA, CDR2 YSLEER. V was pared by 4 bases and J by 1 base, with 14 bases between. CDR3: CASSRGTDTSYEQYF. CDR3 nucleotides: TGCGCCAGCAGCCGCGGGACGGATACATCCTACGAGCAGTACTTC.

V gene TRBV5-5 combines with J gene TRBJ2-2; D remains ambiguous. Between the trimmed V and J ends, which lost 0 bases and 4 bases, there was a span of 7 bases. CDR3 length: 14 residues. Germline-derived CDR1 and CDR2 are SGHKS and YYEKEE (reference sequence). CDR3 in DNA: TGTGCCAGCAGCTTGGGAGGTCTCACCGGGGAGCTGTTTTTT. Its translation: CASSLGGLTGELFF.

V usage is TRBV30 and J usage is TRBJ2-3, with D perhaps TRBD2 (6 bases). The CDR3 contains 14 residues. From germline, CDR1 is GTSNPN and CDR2 SVGIG (reference sequence). V lost 0 bases and J 4 bases, leaving 11 bases between the germline ends. CDR3 amino acids: CAWSVGGVADTQYF. In DNA, the CDR3 is TGTGCCTGGAGTGTCGGCGGGGTCGCAGATACGCAGTATTTT.

V and J are TRBV2 and TRBJ2-3, with 13 nucleotides matching TRBD2. The V gene's germline CDR1 is SNHLY and CDR2 FYNNEI. The CDR3 sequence is 16 residues long. Trimming at V came to 5 bases and at J to 8 bases, leaving 10 bases not matched to a gene. CDR3 bases: TGTGCCAGCAGTACGGGACTAGCGGGGTCCAAGGGTACGCAGTATTTT. Residues: CASSTGLAGSKGTQYF.

J is TRBJ1-4 and V is TRBV27; 7 bases match TRBD1. This CDR3 is built from 15 residues. Looked up from germline, CDR1 is MNHEY and CDR2 is SMNVEV (reference sequence). The ends lost 6 bases at V and 6 bases at J; junction bases unmatched: 10. CDR3 DNA sequence: TGTGCCAGCAGGGAATACAGGGGTGCTCATGAAAAACTGTTTTTT. The encoded protein is CASREYRGAHEKLFF.

This rearrangement joins TRBV30 to TRBJ2-7; 7 positions agree with TRBD1. CDR3 length: 13 amino acids. J was trimmed by 4 bases and V by 1 base; bases with no gene match: 4. Per germline, CDR1 GTSNPN and CDR2 SVGIG (reference sequence). CDR3 sequence: CAWSDNRGYEQYF. The CDR3 nucleotides read TGTGCCTGGAGTGATAACAGGGGTTACGAGCAGTACTTC.

The J gene is TRBJ1-5, the V gene TRBV27; 10 bases fit TRBD1. Trimming at V came to 5 bases and at J to 5 bases, leaving 6 bases not matched to a gene. Germline values: CDR1 MNHEY, CDR2 SMNVEV (reference sequence). This CDR3 spans 15 amino acids. The CDR3 DNA sequence: TGTGCCAGCAGTCCGGGACAGGGGTTATATCAGCCCCAGCATTTT. Its translation: CASSPGQGLYQPQHF.

The chain joins TRBV10-3 to TRBJ1-2; D unclear. Per the germline V gene, CDR1 is ENHRY and CDR2 is SYGVKD. V lost 6 bases and J lost 6, with 17 bases in between. CDR3 size: 14 residues. The CDR3 here is CAIRGSQEADGYTF. The CDR3 coding sequence is TGTGCCATCAGGGGGTCGCAGGAAGCGGATGGCTACACCTTC.

In this sample, this clone turned up once. CDR3 nucleotide sequence: TGCGCCAGCAGTTATCACACAGGGGAGAACACCGGGGAGCTGTTTTTT. It specifies CASSYHTGENTGELFF. J is TRBJ2-2 and V is TRBV5-1; TRBD1 matches at 7 bases. V was pared by 5 bases and J by 1 base, with 8 bases of the junction left unmatched. Germline-derived CDR1 and CDR2 are SGHRS and YFSETQ. There are 16 residues in the CDR3. The full variable domain, in which reference TRBV5-1 and TRBJ2-2 provide the parts outside the CDR3, is KAGVTQTPRYLIKTRGQQVTLSCSPISGHRSVSWYQQTPGQGLQFLFEYFSETQRNKGNFPGRFSGRQFSNSRSEMNVSTLELGDSALYLCASSYHTGENTGELFFGEGSRLTVL.

The chain recombines TRBV20-1 with TRBJ2-2; D gene ambiguous. CDR3 length equals 11 residues. In germline, CDR1 is DFQATT, CDR2 SNEGSKA (reference sequence). V was clipped by 4 bases and J by 6 bases, with 6 bases between them. The CDR3 sequence is CSAIWAGELFF. Written as DNA, the CDR3 is TGCAGTGCTATATGGGCCGGGGAGCTGTTTTTT.

V gene TRBV25-1 combines with J gene TRBJ1-1, with D perhaps matching TRBD1 (5 bases). The CDR3 is 15 amino acids. V was trimmed by 5 bases and J by 4 bases, leaving 17 bases between them. The germline V gene encodes CDR1 MGHDK and CDR2 SYGVNS. CDR3 in amino acids: CASSPHQGTGTEAFF. CDR3 sequence (DNA): TGTGCCAGCAGTCCTCACCAGGGTACGGGCACTGAAGCTTTCTTT.

The chain joins TRBV7-3 to TRBJ2-3; TRBD1 matches 8 bases. J gave up 3 bases and V 5 bases, and 4 bases lay outside the gene matches. The CDR3 has 14 amino acids. Germline lookup yields CDR1 SGHTA and CDR2 FQGTGA. The CDR3 coding sequence is TGTGCCAGCAGCGGACACAGGGGGACAGATACGCAGTATTTT. Its translation: CASSGHRGTDTQYF. The variable domain in full, with the rest retrieved from reference TRBV7-3 and TRBJ2-3, is GAGVSQTPSNKVTEKGKYVELRCDPISGHTALYWYRQSLGQGPEFLIYFQGTGAADDSGLPNDRFFAVRPEGSVSTLKIQRTERGDSAVYLCASSGHRGTDTQYFGPGTRLTVL.

The V gene is TRBV4-1, the J gene TRBJ2-5, with D unresolved. Germline CDR1 reads MGHRA; CDR2 reads YSYEKL. Trimming stripped 1 base from V and 4 bases from J, with 10 bases between. The CDR3 spans 14 residues. The CDR3 sequence: CASSQVASGETQYF. The CDR3 bases are TGCGCCAGCAGCCAAGTTGCGTCGGGAGAGACCCAGTACTTC.

The rearrangement joins TRBV2 to TRBJ2-2; 8 nucleotides agree with TRBD2. Germline V gene data show CDR1 as SNHLY and CDR2 as FYNNEI. The CDR3 runs 16 residues. The V segment lost 5 bases and the J segment 2 bases; nucleotides outside the gene matches: 7. DNA of the CDR3: TGTGCCAGCAGTCCACGGGGGGGTCTAAACACCGGGGAGCTGTTTTTT. Its translation: CASSPRGGLNTGELFF.

The V gene is TRBV7-9, the J gene TRBJ2-1, with TRBD2 matching over 7 bases. CDR3 length equals 12 residues. Trimming took 4 bases from V and 7 from J; bases not matched to a gene: 1. Looked up from germline, CDR1 is SEHNR and CDR2 is FQNEAQ (reference sequence). Here the CDR3 reads CASSWGGNEQFF. For the CDR3, the DNA is TGTGCCAGCAGCTGGGGAGGGAATGAGCAGTTCTTC.

This chain links TRBV7-8 with TRBJ2-5; unclear D gene. The V end was cut by 1 base, the J end by 4 bases, with 7 bases between. Germline V gene sequence: CDR1 SGHVS, CDR2 FQNEAQ. CDR3 size: 13 residues. CDR3: CASSLGTAETQYF. As DNA, the CDR3 is TGTGCCAGCAGCTTAGGGACCGCAGAGACCCAGTACTTC.

The chain joins TRBV6-5 to TRBJ2-1; maybe TRBD1 (6 bases). Per germline, CDR1 MNHEY and CDR2 SVGAGI. V was shortened by 0 bases and J by 6 bases, with 12 bases between the two germline ends. The CDR3 loop spans 15 amino acids. The CDR3 nucleotides read TGTGCCAGCAGTTACTCGTGGGGGCCTCTCAATGAGCAGTTCTTC. This sequence encodes CASSYSWGPLNEQFF.

This chain links TRBV2 with TRBJ2-7; D is perhaps TRBD1 (9 bases). Germline V gene data show CDR1 as SNHLY and CDR2 as FYNNEI. V was shortened by 6 bases and J by 4 bases, with 19 bases between the two germline ends. The CDR3 contains 15 residues. CDR3 region: CASRAGGQGNYEQYF. The CDR3 DNA is TGTGCCAGCAGGGCGGGGGGACAGGGAAATTACGAGCAGTACTTC.

The count of this clone is one. The chain uses TRBV27 and TRBJ1-6; 9 bases match TRBD1. The length of the CDR3 is 16 residues. Germline CDR1 is MNHEY and CDR2 is SMNVEV (reference sequence). After removal of 5 bases from V and 10 bases from J, the junction contained 12 bases not matched to a gene. CDR3 sequence reads: CASSRAGTGRRSPLHF. CDR3 in DNA: TGTGCCAGCAGTCGTGCCGGGACAGGGCGTCGATCACCCCTCCACTTT.

The chain employs TRBV7-8 and TRBJ2-2; 13 bases are a match to TRBD2. The germline gives CDR1 SGHVS, CDR2 FQNEAQ. The CDR3 length is 14 residues. Germline trimming cut 11 bases from V and 6 bases from J; bases unmatched to any gene: 6. As DNA, the CDR3 is TGTGCCGGACTAGCGGGGGCCCCCCCCGGGGAGCTGTTTTTT. This translates into CAGLAGAPPGELFF.